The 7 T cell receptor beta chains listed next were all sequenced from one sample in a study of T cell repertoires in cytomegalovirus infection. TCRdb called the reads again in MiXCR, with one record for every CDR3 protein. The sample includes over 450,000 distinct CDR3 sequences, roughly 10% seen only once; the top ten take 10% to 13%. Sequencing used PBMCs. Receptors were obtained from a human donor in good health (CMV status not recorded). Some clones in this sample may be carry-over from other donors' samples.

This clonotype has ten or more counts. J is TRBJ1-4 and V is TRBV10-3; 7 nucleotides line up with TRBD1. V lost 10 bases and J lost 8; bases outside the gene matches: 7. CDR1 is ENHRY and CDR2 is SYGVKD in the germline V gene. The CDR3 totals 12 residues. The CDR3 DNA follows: TGTGCCACGGCCGGGACAGAAGAAAAACTGTTTTTT. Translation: CATAGTEEKLFF.

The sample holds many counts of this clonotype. CDR3 coding DNA: TGTGCCAGCAACCTCCATCGGCTGAAAGAGACCCAGTACTTC. It translates to CASNLHRLKETQYF. V usage is TRBV5-5 and J usage is TRBJ2-5; D uncertain. V was cut by 6 bases and J by 3 bases, with 15 bases left in between. The CDR3 runs 14 residues. Germline assignment: CDR1 SGHKS and CDR2 YYEKEE (reference sequence).

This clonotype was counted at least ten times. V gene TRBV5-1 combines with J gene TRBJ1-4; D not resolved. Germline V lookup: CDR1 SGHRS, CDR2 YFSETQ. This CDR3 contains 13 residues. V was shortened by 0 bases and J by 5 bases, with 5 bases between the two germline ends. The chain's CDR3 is CASSLELNEKLFF. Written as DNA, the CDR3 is TGCGCCAGCAGCTTGGAATTGAATGAAAAACTGTTTTTT.

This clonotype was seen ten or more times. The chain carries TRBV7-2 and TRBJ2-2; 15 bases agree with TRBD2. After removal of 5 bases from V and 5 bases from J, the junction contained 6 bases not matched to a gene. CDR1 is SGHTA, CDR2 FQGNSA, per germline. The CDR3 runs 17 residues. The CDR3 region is CASSTGLAGGRTGELFF. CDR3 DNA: TGTGCCAGCAGCACGGGACTAGCGGGAGGACGGACCGGGGAGCTGTTTTTT.

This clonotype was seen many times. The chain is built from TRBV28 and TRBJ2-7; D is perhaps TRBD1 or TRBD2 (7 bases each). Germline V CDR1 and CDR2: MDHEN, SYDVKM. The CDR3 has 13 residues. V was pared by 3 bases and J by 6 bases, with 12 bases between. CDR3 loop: CASSLTGRGEQYF. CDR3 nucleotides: TGTGCCAGCAGTTTGACAGGGAGGGGCGAGCAGTACTTC.

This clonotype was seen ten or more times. The chain's CDR3 is CASSHGGAYNEQFF. DNA of the CDR3: TGTGCCAGCAGCCACGGCGGGGCTTACAATGAGCAGTTCTTC. J is TRBJ2-1 and V is TRBV4-2, with a possible D match to TRBD2 (6 bases). CDR3 length: 14 amino acids. The germline gives CDR1 LGHNA, CDR2 YNFKEQ. The V gene lost 3 bases and the J gene lost 4 bases, with 10 bases spanning the gap.

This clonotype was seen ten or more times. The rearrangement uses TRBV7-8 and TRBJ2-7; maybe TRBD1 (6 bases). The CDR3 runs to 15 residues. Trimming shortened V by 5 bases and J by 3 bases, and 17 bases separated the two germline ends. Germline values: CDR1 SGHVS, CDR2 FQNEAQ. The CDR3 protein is CASSRGTPLGYEQYF. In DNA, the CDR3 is TGTGCCAGCAGCCGAGGGACACCATTAGGCTACGAGCAGTACTTC.